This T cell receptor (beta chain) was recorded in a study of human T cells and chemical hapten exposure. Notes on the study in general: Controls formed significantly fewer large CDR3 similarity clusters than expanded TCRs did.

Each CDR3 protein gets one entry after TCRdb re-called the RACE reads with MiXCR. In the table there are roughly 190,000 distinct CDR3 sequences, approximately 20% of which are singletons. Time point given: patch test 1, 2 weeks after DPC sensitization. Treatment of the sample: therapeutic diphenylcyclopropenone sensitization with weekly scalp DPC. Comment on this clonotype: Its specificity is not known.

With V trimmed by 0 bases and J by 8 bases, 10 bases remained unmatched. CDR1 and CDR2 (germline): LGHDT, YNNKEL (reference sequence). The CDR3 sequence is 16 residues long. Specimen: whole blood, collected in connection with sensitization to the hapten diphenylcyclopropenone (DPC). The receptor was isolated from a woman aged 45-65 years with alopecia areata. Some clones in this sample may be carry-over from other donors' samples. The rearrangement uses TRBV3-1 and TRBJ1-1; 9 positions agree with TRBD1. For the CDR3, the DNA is TGTGCCAGCAGCCAAGATATAAGCGGGGACAGGGAAGAAGCTTTCTTT. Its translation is CASSQDISGDREEAFF.